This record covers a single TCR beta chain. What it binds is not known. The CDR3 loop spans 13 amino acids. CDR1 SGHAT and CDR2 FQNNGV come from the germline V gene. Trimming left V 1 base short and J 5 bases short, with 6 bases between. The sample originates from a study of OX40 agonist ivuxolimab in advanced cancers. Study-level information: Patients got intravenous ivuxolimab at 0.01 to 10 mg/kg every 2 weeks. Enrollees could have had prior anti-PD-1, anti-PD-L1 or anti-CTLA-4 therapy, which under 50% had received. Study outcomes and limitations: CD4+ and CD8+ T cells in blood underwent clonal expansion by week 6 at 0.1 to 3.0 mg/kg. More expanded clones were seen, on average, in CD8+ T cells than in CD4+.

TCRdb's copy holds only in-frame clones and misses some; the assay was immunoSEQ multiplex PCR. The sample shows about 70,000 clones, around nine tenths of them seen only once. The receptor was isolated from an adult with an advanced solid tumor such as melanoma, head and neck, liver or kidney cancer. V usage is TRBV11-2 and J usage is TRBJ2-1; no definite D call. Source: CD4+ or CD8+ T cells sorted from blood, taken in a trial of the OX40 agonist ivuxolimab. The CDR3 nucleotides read TGTGCCAGCAGCTTAGGGTTAAACAATGAGCAGTTCTTC. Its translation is CASSLGLNNEQFF.